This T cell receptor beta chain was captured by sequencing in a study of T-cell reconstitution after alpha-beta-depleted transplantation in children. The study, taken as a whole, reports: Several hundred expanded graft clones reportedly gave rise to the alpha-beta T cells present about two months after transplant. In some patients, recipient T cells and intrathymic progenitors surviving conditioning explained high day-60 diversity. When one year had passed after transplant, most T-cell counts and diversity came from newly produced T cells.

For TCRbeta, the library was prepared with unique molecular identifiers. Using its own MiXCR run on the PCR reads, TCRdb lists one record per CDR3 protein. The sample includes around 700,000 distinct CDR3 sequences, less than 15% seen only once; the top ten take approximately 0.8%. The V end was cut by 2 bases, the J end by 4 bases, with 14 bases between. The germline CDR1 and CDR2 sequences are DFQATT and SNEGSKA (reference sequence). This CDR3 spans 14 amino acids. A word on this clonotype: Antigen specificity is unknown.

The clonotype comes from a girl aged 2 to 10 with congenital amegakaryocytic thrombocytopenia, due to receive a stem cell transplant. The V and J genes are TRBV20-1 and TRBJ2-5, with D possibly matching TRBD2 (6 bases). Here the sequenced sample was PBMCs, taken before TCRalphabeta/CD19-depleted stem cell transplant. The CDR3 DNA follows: TGCAGTGCTAGATCGGGGGTTTCGTCAGAGACCCAGTACTTC. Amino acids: CSARSGVSSETQYF.